The 27 T cell receptor beta chains reported below all come from one sample, sequenced in a study of T cells after yellow fever vaccination. TCRdb itself ran the 5' RACE reads through MiXCR, one entry per CDR3 protein. The table shows about 330,000 distinct CDR3 sequences, with roughly 4% occurring only once. Source: PBMCs, taken 5 days after the yellow fever booster vaccination. Receptor source: a man aged 18 to 29 who received the YFV17D yellow fever vaccine.

This clonotype was observed a few times. This chain joins TRBV5-1 and TRBJ2-3; D not certain. Germline V gene lookup returns CDR1 SGHRS and CDR2 YFSETQ. V lost 0 bases and J 2 bases, leaving 7 bases between the germline ends. CDR3 length: 14 residues. The DNA of the CDR3 is TGCGCCAGCAGCTTGGTCCCGTACACAGATACGCAGTATTTT. This gives the protein CASSLVPYTDTQYF.

This clonotype was picked up a small number of times. This chain uses TRBV20-1 with TRBJ1-6; 12 positions match TRBD1. Germline CDR1 reads DFQATT; CDR2 reads SNEGSKA (reference sequence). V dropped 0 bases and J dropped 4; count of bases not matched to a gene: 4. This CDR3 has 17 residues. As DNA, the CDR3 is TGCAGTGCTAGAGAACGGGACAGGGGGCGATATAATTCACCCCTCCACTTT. Translated, it gives CSARERDRGRYNSPLHF.

This clonotype has more than one count but fewer than ten. The chain has TRBV7-9 and TRBJ1-1; TRBD1 matches 7 bases. Germline loops: CDR1 SEHNR, CDR2 FQNEAQ (reference sequence). Germline trimming cut 3 bases from V and 4 bases from J; bases unmatched to any gene: 8. The CDR3 spans 15 residues. The CDR3 spells CASSFAGGSVTEAFF. CDR3 bases: TGTGCCAGCAGCTTCGCAGGGGGATCTGTCACTGAAGCTTTCTTT.

This clonotype was detected a few times. CDR3 sequence: CASSQLGQGFSPLHF. The DNA of the CDR3 is TGCGCCAGCAGCCAGCTGGGACAGGGATTTTCACCCCTCCACTTT. The rearrangement uses TRBV4-3 and TRBJ1-6, with 9 positions matching TRBD1. The CDR3 covers 15 residues. CDR1 and CDR2 from the germline V gene are LGHNA and YSLEER. The trim removed 3 bases at V and 9 bases at J, leaving 6 bases unmatched.

This chain's CDR3 is CASSPQHTATNEKLFF. CDR3 in DNA: TGTGCCAGCTCACCACAGCATACGGCAACTAATGAAAAACTGTTTTTT. The genes are TRBV18 and TRBJ1-4, with D uncertain. V shed 1 base and J shed 0 bases, with 9 bases lying between them. Germline CDR1 is KGHSH and CDR2 is LQKENI. CDR3 length: 16 residues.

The sample holds a few counts of this clonotype. The chain's CDR3 is CASSHASGDGRLEQFF. For the CDR3, the DNA is TGTGCCAGCAGCCACGCTAGCGGGGACGGCAGGCTTGAGCAGTTCTTC. The V gene is TRBV7-6, the J gene TRBJ2-1, with 9 bases aligning to TRBD2. Germline lookup yields CDR1 SGHVS and CDR2 FNYEAQ. This CDR3 spans 16 amino acids. V was clipped by 5 bases and J by 9 bases; unmatched bases: 14.

This clonotype was recorded a few times. This sequence joins TRBV4-1 and TRBJ2-5; 7 nucleotides agree with TRBD1. Trimming took 4 bases from V and 1 from J; bases not matched to a gene: 6. The V gene's germline CDR1 is MGHRA and CDR2 YSYEKL. This CDR3 contains 15 residues. CDR3 residues: CASSPHDRVQETQYF. CDR3 nucleotide sequence: TGCGCCAGCAGCCCTCACGACAGGGTCCAAGAGACCCAGTACTTC.

There are a few counts of this clonotype. V gene TRBV9 combines with J gene TRBJ1-2, with D uncertain. Germline CDR1 and CDR2: SGDLS and YYNGEE. The ends were cut back, 3 bases at V and 8 bases at J, with 14 bases in the middle. This CDR3 has 13 residues. This CDR3 is CASSDEGLYGYTF. The CDR3 nucleotides read TGTGCCAGCAGCGACGAAGGGCTATACGGCTACACCTTC.

This clonotype occurred many times. The chain employs TRBV30 and TRBJ2-5; D remains ambiguous. The CDR3 covers 12 residues. Germline CDR1 is GTSNPN and CDR2 is SVGIG (reference sequence). Trimming pared 4 bases from V and 5 bases from J, leaving 11 bases between. The CDR3 sequence: CAWNPGSETQYF. CDR3 nucleotide sequence: TGTGCCTGGAACCCGGGTTCCGAGACCCAGTACTTC.

Only a few counts were recorded for this clonotype. The CDR3 protein is CASSSAGTPGYF. The DNA of the CDR3 is TGTGCCAGCAGTTCAGCCGGGACACCGGGATACTTC. The chain has TRBV12-3 or TRBV12-4 and TRBJ2-4; D is perhaps TRBD1 (6 bases). The CDR3 is made up of 12 amino acids. V lost 4 bases and J 16 bases, leaving 17 bases between the germline ends.

V gene TRBV12-3 or TRBV12-4 combines with J gene TRBJ1-5, with 7 positions matching TRBD1. V lost 2 bases to trimming and J lost 9 bases; unmatched junction nucleotides: 7. The CDR3 consists of 14 residues. CDR3 DNA sequence: TGTGCCAGCAGTTTATGGGGGACAGTCGGGCCCCAGCATTTT. Its protein product is CASSLWGTVGPQHF.

The chain recombines TRBV5-1 with TRBJ2-1; TRBD1 aligns across 7 bases. CDR1 is SGHRS and CDR2 is YFSETQ in the germline V gene. The length of the CDR3 is 15 residues. V dropped 1 base and J dropped 2; count of bases not matched to a gene: 3. The CDR3 sequence is CASSLLTGPYNEQFF. The CDR3 DNA is TGCGCCAGCAGCTTGTTGACAGGGCCCTACAATGAGCAGTTCTTC.

This clonotype was seen at least ten times. This chain connects TRBV28 to TRBJ1-5; 10 bases agree with TRBD1. V shed 6 bases and J 4 bases; nucleotides not matched to a gene: 0. This CDR3 spans 13 amino acids. Germline CDR1 is MDHEN and CDR2 is SYDVKM. CDR3 coding DNA: TGTGCCAGCAGGGGACAGGGGAATCAGCCCCAGCATTTT. Protein sequence: CASRGQGNQPQHF.

This chain joins TRBV15 and TRBJ1-5; D is unclear. The V end lost 3 bases, the J end lost 6 bases, and 12 bases lay between the germline ends. Germline V lookup: CDR1 LNHNV, CDR2 YYDKDF (reference sequence). This CDR3 has 14 amino acids. The CDR3 spells CATSRQRVTQPQHF. CDR3 DNA: TGTGCCACCAGCAGGCAGAGGGTGACTCAGCCCCAGCATTTT. Full variable domain (rest looked up from reference TRBV15 and TRBJ1-5): DAMVIQNPRYQVTQFGKPVTLSCSQTLNHNVMYWYQQKSSQAPKLLFHYYDKDFNNEADTPDNFQSRRPNTSFCFLDIRSPGLGDTAMYLCATSRQRVTQPQHFGDGTRLSIL.

The V gene is TRBV20-1, the J gene TRBJ1-4; no reliable D call. The germline V and J ends were trimmed by 1 base and 4 bases, with 7 bases remaining between them. From germline, CDR1 is DFQATT and CDR2 SNEGSKA (reference sequence). This CDR3 region has 13 residues. Here the CDR3 reads CSARGIVNEKLFF. In DNA, the CDR3 is TGCAGTGCTAGAGGGATTGTTAATGAAAAACTGTTTTTT.

V and J are TRBV10-2 and TRBJ2-3; 11 bases fit TRBD2. The CDR3 totals 13 residues. V was clipped by 11 bases and J by 1 base; unmatched bases: 2. The germline gives CDR1 WSHSY, CDR2 SAAADI. The CDR3 is CAGGLAGTDTQYF. CDR3 bases: TGCGCCGGGGGACTAGCGGGCACAGATACGCAGTATTTT.

In this sample, this clonotype turned up many times. The chain combines TRBV4-3 with TRBJ1-4; TRBD1 matches at 8 bases. Germline-derived CDR1 and CDR2 are LGHNA and YSLEER. Germline trimming cut 4 bases from V and 4 bases from J; bases unmatched to any gene: 11. The CDR3 covers 17 residues. The CDR3 reads CASSLDRTGTYNEKLFF. CDR3 bases: TGCGCCAGCAGCCTAGACAGGACAGGGACTTATAATGAAAAACTGTTTTTT.

This clonotype came up a few times. V is TRBV6-5 and J is TRBJ1-6; D is unclear. Looked up from germline, CDR1 is MNHEY and CDR2 is SVGAGI. The CDR3 runs 13 residues. V lost 6 bases and J lost 10, with 13 bases in between. For the CDR3, the DNA is TGTGCCAGCAGGTCTGTCGTCGGCTCACCCCTCCACTTT. The encoded protein is CASRSVVGSPLHF.

V usage is TRBV6-5 and J usage is TRBJ1-2, with 7 bases matching TRBD1. Germline CDR1 reads MNHEY; CDR2 reads SVGAGI. The CDR3 consists of 14 residues. V trimming: 5 bases; J trimming: 1 base; junction bases outside the gene matches: 4. CDR3 in amino acids: CASSRDRVNYGYTF. For the CDR3, the DNA is TGTGCCAGCAGTAGAGACAGGGTTAACTATGGCTACACCTTC.

This clonotype appeared a few times. The chain employs TRBV7-2 and TRBJ1-6; 9 positions agree with TRBD1. This CDR3 has 15 residues. The junction had 9 bases not matched to a gene; V was cut back by 6 bases and J by 9 bases. CDR1 SGHTA and CDR2 FQGNSA come from the germline V gene. Here the CDR3 DNA reads TGTGCCAGCAGTTACACGGGACAGGGCGGTTCACCCCTCCACTTT. It encodes CASSYTGQGGSPLHF. The full variable domain, with the rest looked up from reference TRBV7-2 and TRBJ1-6, is GAGVSQSPSNKVTEKGKDVELRCDPISGHTALYWYRQSLGQGLEFLIYFQGNSAPDKSGLPSDRFSAERTGGSVSTLTIQRTQQEDSAVYLCASSYTGQGGSPLHFGNGTRLTVT.

The chain employs TRBV30 and TRBJ2-3, with TRBD2 matching over 11 bases. The CDR3 loop spans 15 amino acids. Germline V gene lookup returns CDR1 GTSNPN and CDR2 SVGIG (reference sequence). V dropped 5 bases and J dropped 0; count of bases not matched to a gene: 4. The DNA of the CDR3 is TGTGCCTGGGGGTCTAGCGGGGGGAGCACAGATACGCAGTATTTT. This encodes CAWGSSGGSTDTQYF.

This clonotype was recorded at least ten times. This chain links TRBV12-3 or TRBV12-4 with TRBJ2-3; D is unclear. Trimming removed 6 bases at V and 0 bases at J, with 4 bases between. The CDR3 covers 12 residues. CDR3 bases: TGTGCCAGCAGCTTTAGCACAGATACGCAGTATTTT. As protein: CASSFSTDTQYF.

The V call is TRBV9, the J call TRBJ2-6; D is perhaps TRBD1 (6 bases). The length of the CDR3 is 15 residues. The germline V gene encodes CDR1 SGDLS and CDR2 YYNGEE. The germline V and J ends were trimmed by 3 bases and 3 bases, with 10 bases remaining between them. The CDR3 is CASSAQGSGANVLTF. The CDR3 DNA is TGTGCCAGCAGCGCACAGGGAAGTGGGGCCAACGTCCTGACTTTC.

This clonotype was counted between two and nine times. The gene calls are TRBV2 and TRBJ2-3; D might be TRBD2 (5 bases). The CDR3 has 14 residues. The germline V and J ends were trimmed by 7 bases and 0 bases, with 11 bases remaining between them. Germline values: CDR1 SNHLY, CDR2 FYNNEI. The CDR3, as DNA: TGTGCCAGCAATCGGGGTACCAGCACAGATACGCAGTATTTT. This translates into CASNRGTSTDTQYF.

This clonotype was recorded a few times. The genes are TRBV20-1 and TRBJ1-6; 9 bases match TRBD1. Germline CDR1 reads DFQATT; CDR2 reads SNEGSKA (reference sequence). J lost 0 bases, V lost 0 bases, and 9 bases had no gene match. The CDR3 is 19 amino acids. CDR3 nucleotide sequence: TGCAGTGCTAGAGAACACCGGGACAGGGTTAGCTCCTATAATTCACCCCTCCACTTT. Its protein product is CSAREHRDRVSSYNSPLHF.

Only a few counts were recorded for this clonotype. V is TRBV19 and J is TRBJ2-7; TRBD1 matches 10 bases. CDR3 length equals 16 residues. Trimming took 1 base from V and 3 from J; bases not matched to a gene: 6. Germline lookup yields CDR1 LNHDA and CDR2 SQIVND (reference sequence). The CDR3 sequence: CASSIVSGQGDYEQYF. In DNA form, the CDR3 reads TGTGCCAGTAGTATAGTATCCGGACAGGGGGACTACGAGCAGTACTTC.

This clonotype was counted between two and nine times. The rearrangement links TRBV7-3 to TRBJ2-3; 11 bases match TRBD2. Trimming took 4 bases from V and 5 from J; bases not matched to a gene: 8. CDR1 and CDR2 from the germline V gene are SGHTA and FQGTGA. The CDR3 has 16 residues. CDR3 protein: CASSSTSGEGVDTQYF. CDR3 coding DNA: TGTGCCAGCAGCTCGACTAGCGGGGAGGGCGTAGATACGCAGTATTTT.